This note documents a single TCR beta chain sequence. What it binds is not known. The data were produced by immunoSEQ multiplex PCR, yet TCRdb's version contains in-frame clones alone and is incomplete. The table records around 3,000 clones, around 65% of them present only once. The record originates from a study of T cells after posttransplantation cyclophosphamide. This CDR3 has 17 amino acids. Germline CDR1 and CDR2: LNHDA and SQIVND (reference sequence). V was clipped by 6 bases and J by 7 bases; unmatched bases: 16. Study-wide results and limits: After PTCy, TRB diversity resembled that of CNI/methotrexate controls.

The receptor comes from a young woman in good health and a related stem cell transplant donor. The rearrangement links TRBV19 to TRBJ2-2; 8 positions match TRBD2. The specimen was memory CD8+ T cells sorted from blood. Here the CDR3 reads CASSRKIGGEIGGELFF. DNA for the CDR3: TGTGCCAGTAGCCGCAAAATCGGGGGGGAGATAGGCGGGGAGCTGTTTTTT.